These T cell receptor beta chains were read from a single sample in a study of PD-1 blockade in classical Hodgkin lymphoma. TCRdb keeps only in-frame clones here, not all; method: immunoSEQ multiplex PCR. The sample records 50,000 or so clones, around 86% being singletons. The starting material was peripheral blood mononuclear cells (PBMCs), obtained before the fourth cycle of nivolumab. These receptors all come from a human donor with classical Hodgkin lymphoma. Each CDR3 is given with its conserved first and last residue. The D gene is left open where the match is weak. Expanded clones get a size class; other rows say once, few or many, or leave the size out.

clone_size cdr3_length j_call v_call d_call cdr3_nt cdr3_aa
. 13 TRBJ2-7 TRBV27 TRBD2 TGTGCCACCTCTGGGACTAGCGGGTACGAGCAGTACTTC CATSGTSGYEQYF
. 14 TRBJ2-6 TRBV27 . TGTGCCAGCAGCGACAGCTCTGGGGCCAACGTCCTGACTTTC CASSDSSGANVLTF
. 17 TRBJ2-2 TRBV9 TRBD1 TGTGCCAGCAGCGCTTCAGGGGGACCATTAAACACCGGGGAGCTGTTTTTT CASSASGGPLNTGELFF
. 14 TRBJ2-7 TRBV7-2 . TGTGCCAGCAGCCACCCTCCCGGCGGGGTCGTGGAGTACTTC CASSHPPGGVVEYF
. 17 TRBJ1-5 TRBV25-1 . TGTGCCAGCAGTGAACCGGGGGGGATATATAGCAATCAGCCCCAGCATTTT CASSEPGGIYSNQPQHF
. 14 TRBJ2-1 TRBV7-3 . TGTGCCCATGGGGCCGAGAGCTCCTACAATGAGCAGTTCTTC CAHGAESSYNEQFF
. 14 TRBJ1-5 TRBV27 . TGTGCCAGCAGTTCTCAGGGTTACAATCAGCCCCAGCATTTT CASSSQGYNQPQHF
. 14 TRBJ2-2 TRBV2 TRBD2 TGTGCCAGCAGTGGACTAGCGGGATCCGGGGAGCTGTTTTTT CASSGLAGSGELFF
. 11 TRBJ1-2 TRBV29-1 . TGCAGCGTTCGGACGGAGAGGGGCTACACCTTC CSVRTERGYTF
once 13 TRBJ2-7 TRBV11-2 . TGTGCCAGCAGCTTAGGACTTTTATACGAGCAGTACTTC CASSLGLLYEQYF
few 15 TRBJ2-7 TRBV7-2 . TGTGCCAGCAGCTTAGATGGGACAACAGGGAACGAGCAGTACTTC CASSLDGTTGNEQYF
. 14 TRBJ1-5 TRBV28 TRBD1 TGTGCCAGCACTCCGACAGGGCGGGATCAGCCCCAGCATTTT CASTPTGRDQPQHF
. 13 TRBJ2-7 TRBV28 . TGTGCCAGCAGTCTACAGGGAAACTACGAGCAGTACTTC CASSLQGNYEQYF
. 14 TRBJ2-7 TRBV5-5 . TGTGCCAGCAGCTTGGGGTCCCCTGCCAACGAGCAGTACTTC CASSLGSPANEQYF
once 14 TRBJ1-2 TRBV5-1 TRBD1 TGCGCCAGCAGTCGGGACAGGGAGGGCTATGGCTACACCTTC CASSRDREGYGYTF
. 14 TRBJ2-3 TRBV6-1 TRBD2 TGTGCCAGCAGTGAATCCCCCTATGCGGGAGGGCTGTATTTT CASSESPYAGGLYF
. 18 TRBJ1-2 TRBV5-1 TRBD1 TGCGCCAGCAGCTCCGGGACAGGGGTTAGCTGGGAGATCTATGGCTACACCTTC CASSSGTGVSWEIYGYTF
once 13 TRBJ2-3 TRBV2 TRBD2 TGTGCCGGGAGGGTGGGACGCACAGATACGCAGTATTTT CAGRVGRTDTQYF